This passage covers 11 T cell receptor beta chains from one sample sequenced in a study of CD4 T cells in relation to SARS-CoV-2 and coronaviruses. CD4+ T cells from unexposed donors were obtained before the COVID-19 pandemic (2011-2018). The method was immunoSEQ multiplex PCR; TCRdb's version includes in-frame clones alone and lacks a portion of them. The sample includes 55,000 to 70,000 clones, 90% to 95% of them seen just once. The sample was naive CD4+ T cells from PBMCs. Subset described: naive CD4+ T cells isolated by negative enrichment. The receptors were gathered from a human donor in good health.

The V call is TRBV7-2, the J call TRBJ2-7; a possible D gene is TRBD1 (6 bases). Trimming removed 1 base at V and 2 bases at J, with 12 bases between. In germline, CDR1 is SGHTA, CDR2 FQGNSA. This CDR3 is 15 amino acids long. CDR3 bases: TGTGCCAGCAGCTTAGGTAGGGGGTTCGCCTACGAGCAGTACTTC. Translation: CASSLGRGFAYEQYF. Full variable domain (outside the CDR3, taken from reference TRBV7-2 and TRBJ2-7): GAGVSQSPSNKVTEKGKDVELRCDPISGHTALYWYRQSLGQGLEFLIYFQGNSAPDKSGLPSDRFSAERTGGSVSTLTIQRTQQEDSAVYLCASSLGRGFAYEQYFGPGTRLTVT.

The gene calls are TRBV6-6 and TRBJ1-3, with no clear D. Trimming took off 5 bases at V and 6 bases at J, with 11 bases between the two ends. The CDR3 extends over 13 amino acids. Germline assignment: CDR1 MNHNY and CDR2 SVGAGI (reference sequence). CDR3 region: CASSQPTENTIYF. CDR3 sequence (DNA): TGTGCCAGCAGTCAGCCGACCGAAAACACCATATATTTT.

The gene calls are TRBV5-1 and TRBJ1-4; perhaps TRBD1 as D (6 bases). CDR1 and CDR2 from the germline V gene are SGHRS and YFSETQ. The CDR3 totals 14 residues. V gave up 0 bases and J gave up 8 bases, with 11 bases separating them. This CDR3 is CASSLGAGEEKLFF. The CDR3 nucleotides are TGCGCCAGCAGCTTGGGGGCAGGGGAAGAAAAACTGTTTTTT.

The V and J genes are TRBV5-4 and TRBJ2-4, with D possibly matching TRBD1 (6 bases). CDR1 and CDR2 (germline): SGHNT, YYREEE (reference sequence). The CDR3 length is 16 residues. The ends were cut back, 0 bases at V and 0 bases at J, with 10 bases in the middle. The CDR3 region is CASSLGGQLAKNIQYF. The CDR3 bases are TGTGCCAGCAGCTTGGGGGGGCAACTAGCCAAAAACATTCAGTACTTC.

The V call is TRBV5-6, the J call TRBJ1-1, with 11 nucleotides matching TRBD1. Germline V gene data show CDR1 as SGHDT and CDR2 as YYEEEE. The CDR3 runs to 16 residues. V shed 0 bases and J 6 bases; nucleotides not matched to a gene: 7. The chain's CDR3 is CASSLERTGGIAEAFF. The CDR3 DNA follows: TGTGCCAGCAGCTTGGAAAGGACAGGGGGCATCGCTGAAGCTTTCTTT.

This sequence joins TRBV30 and TRBJ2-7; 7 bases align to TRBD1. Germline V gene lookup returns CDR1 GTSNPN and CDR2 SVGIG (reference sequence). The CDR3 length is 12 residues. CDR3 sequence (DNA): TGTGCAACCGGGACAGTCTCCTACGAGCAGTACTTC. Its protein product is CATGTVSYEQYF. The entire variable domain, with the rest obtained from reference TRBV30 and TRBJ2-7, is as follows: SQTIHQWPATLVQPVGSPLSLECTVEGTSNPNLYWYRQAAGRGLQLLFYSVGIGQISSEVPQNLSASRPQDRQFILSSKKLLLSDSGFYLCATGTVSYEQYFGPGTRLTVT.

The chain couples TRBV7-9 to TRBJ2-3; D is possibly TRBD2 (6 bases). Germline values: CDR1 SEHNR, CDR2 FQNEAQ (reference sequence). The V end was cut by 1 base, the J end by 4 bases, with 6 bases between. CDR3 length: 13 amino acids. CDR3 loop: CASSLGGADTQYF. CDR3 DNA sequence: TGTGCCAGCAGCTTAGGCGGGGCAGATACGCAGTATTTT.

This clone has just one count. This rearrangement joins TRBV7-9 to TRBJ2-7; D is perhaps TRBD1 or TRBD2 (5 bases each). Between the trimmed V and J ends, which lost 4 bases and 0 bases, there was a span of 13 bases. The CDR3 extends over 15 amino acids. Germline V lookup: CDR1 SEHNR, CDR2 FQNEAQ (reference sequence). The CDR3 nucleotides read TGTGCCAGCAGCTCCCGGGACGGAGGCTCCTACGAGCAGTACTTC. The encoded protein is CASSSRDGGSYEQYF.

The rearrangement joins TRBV3-1 (or the pseudogene TRBV3-2) to TRBJ2-7; 7 positions match TRBD2. Germline trimming cut 3 bases from V and 2 bases from J; bases unmatched to any gene: 7. This CDR3 spans 15 amino acids. Germline V CDR1 and CDR2: LGHDT, YNNKEL (reference sequence). The CDR3 DNA is TGTGCCAGCAGCCAGAGAGCGGGAACAACCTACGAGCAGTACTTC. It translates to CASSQRAGTTYEQYF.

This sequence joins TRBV7-7 and TRBJ2-1; 10 bases map to TRBD2. Per the germline V gene, CDR1 is SSHAT and CDR2 is FNYEAQ (reference sequence). J lost 7 bases, V lost 5 bases, and 14 bases had no gene match. The length of the CDR3 is 17 residues. The CDR3: CASSKVPAGGQGNEQFF. The CDR3 DNA follows: TGTGCCAGCAGCAAAGTTCCAGCGGGGGGGCAGGGGAATGAGCAGTTCTTC.

The chain is built from TRBV2 and TRBJ2-5; D is uncertain. Germline V lookup: CDR1 SNHLY, CDR2 FYNNEI. The CDR3 totals 10 residues. V lost 4 bases and J 11 bases, leaving 8 bases between the germline ends. The CDR3 is CASSVPDQYF. CDR3 nucleotide sequence: TGTGCCAGCAGTGTCCCTGATCAGTACTTC. The full variable domain, with the rest looked up from reference TRBV2 and TRBJ2-5, is EPEVTQTPSHQVTQMGQEVILRCVPISNHLYFYWYRQILGQKVEFLVSFYNNEISEKSEIFDDQFSVERPDGSNFTLKIRSTKLEDSAMYFCASSVPDQYFGPGTRLLVL.